This TCR beta chain came from a study of response to subunit inactivated influenza vaccine. Study-wide results and caveats: The authors offered the suggestion that each seasonal influenza vaccination recruits few new T cells.

TCRdb re-called the RT-PCR reads through MiXCR, storing one row per CDR3 protein. Of more than 700,000 distinct CDR3 sequences listed, 21% are singletons. This CDR3 comprises 14 residues. Germline CDR1 and CDR2: MNHEY and SVGEGT. V lost 0 bases and J 6 bases, leaving 8 bases between the germline ends. The sample holds many counts of this clonotype. What it binds is unknown. The gene calls are TRBV6-2 or TRBV6-3 and TRBJ2-2; TRBD1 is a possible D gene (5 bases). The TCR originated in a man aged 45-60 years who received an inactivated influenza vaccine. The material was PBMCs from blood, obtained about 5 days after vaccination. CDR3 region: CASSYSTDAGELFF. In DNA form, the CDR3 reads TGTGCCAGCAGTTACTCGACAGACGCCGGGGAGCTGTTTTTT.